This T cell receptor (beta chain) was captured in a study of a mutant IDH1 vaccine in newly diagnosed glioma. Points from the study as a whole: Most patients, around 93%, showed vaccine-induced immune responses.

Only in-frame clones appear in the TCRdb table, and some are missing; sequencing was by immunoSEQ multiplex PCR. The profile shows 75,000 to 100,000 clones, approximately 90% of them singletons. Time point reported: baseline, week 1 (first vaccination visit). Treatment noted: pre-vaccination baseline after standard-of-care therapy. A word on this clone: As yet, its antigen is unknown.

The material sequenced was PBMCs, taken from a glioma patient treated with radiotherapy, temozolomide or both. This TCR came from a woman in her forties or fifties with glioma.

CDR3 residues: CASRDRGSPLHF. CDR3 bases: TGTGCCAGCAGGGACAGGGGTTCACCCCTCCACTTT. The chain links TRBV25-1 to TRBJ1-6; 9 nucleotides line up with TRBD1. Germline CDR1 MGHDK, CDR2 SYGVNS. Trimming cost V 6 bases and J 9 bases; bases outside gene matches: 0. The CDR3 has 12 amino acids.